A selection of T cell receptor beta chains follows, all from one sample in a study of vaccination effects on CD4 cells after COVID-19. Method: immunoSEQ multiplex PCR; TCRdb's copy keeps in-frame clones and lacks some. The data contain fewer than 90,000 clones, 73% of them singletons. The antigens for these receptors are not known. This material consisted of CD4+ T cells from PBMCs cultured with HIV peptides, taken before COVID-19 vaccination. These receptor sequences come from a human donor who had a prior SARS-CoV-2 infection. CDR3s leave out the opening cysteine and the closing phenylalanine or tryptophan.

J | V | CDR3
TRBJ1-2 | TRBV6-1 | ASSEGSQWGYT
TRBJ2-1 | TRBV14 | ASSLRGLVGNEQF
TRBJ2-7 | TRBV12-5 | ASGLGGGEQY
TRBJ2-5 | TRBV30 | AWSLGLGETQY
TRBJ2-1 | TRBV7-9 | ASSLPHGTSGNEQF
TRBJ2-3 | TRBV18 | ASSPERGGSTDTQY
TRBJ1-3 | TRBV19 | ASSMGEGASGNTIY
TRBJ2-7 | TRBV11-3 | ASSSQGALEQY
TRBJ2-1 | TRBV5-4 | ASSYSGRNREQF
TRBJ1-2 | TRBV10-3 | AISEPGRGYGYT
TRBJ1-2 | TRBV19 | ASSIDSENYGYT
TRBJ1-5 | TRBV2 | ASSLTRRVVYQPQH
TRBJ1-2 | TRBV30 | AWSRLGRYGYT
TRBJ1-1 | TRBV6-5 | ATRQGTNTEAF
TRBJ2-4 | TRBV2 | ASSGGQGGAKNIQY
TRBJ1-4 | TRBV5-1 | ASSLAGAEGEKLF